These T cell receptor beta chains were read from a single sample in a study of cytomegalovirus exposure and HLA in healthy donors. Sequenced by immunoSEQ multiplex PCR; TCRdb stores in-frame clones only, minus some. The sample records around 98,000 clones, roughly 90% being singletons. The material sequenced was PBMCs. Source of these receptors: a man younger than 30 in good health and CMV-seropositive. Both conserved end residues are part of each CDR3. Each record gives: J gene, V gene, clone size, D gene, CDR3 DNA, CDR3 protein. The D gene is left open where the match is weak. A clone size is listed for some rows: how often the clone was seen (once, few, many), or a class if it is expanded.

J gene: TRBJ2-2
V gene: TRBV7-2
clone size: few
D gene: TRBD2
CDR3 DNA: TGTGCCAGCAGCGCCCGGGGGGAATCCGGGGAGCTGTTTTTT
CDR3 protein: CASSARGESGELFF

J gene: TRBJ1-1
V gene: TRBV25-1
clone size: NA
D gene: NA
CDR3 DNA: TGTGCCAGCAGTGACAGGTACACTGAAGCTTTCTTT
CDR3 protein: CASSDRYTEAFF

J gene: TRBJ1-6
V gene: TRBV18
clone size: NA
D gene: NA
CDR3 DNA: TGTGCCAGCTCACCATCTTTACCGAGAAATTCACCCCTCCACTTT
CDR3 protein: CASSPSLPRNSPLHF

J gene: TRBJ1-1
V gene: TRBV4-1
clone size: NA
D gene: TRBD1
CDR3 DNA: TGCGCCAGCAAAGAGACAGGGGGGACTGAAGCTTTCTTT
CDR3 protein: CASKETGGTEAFF

J gene: TRBJ2-7
V gene: TRBV6-5
clone size: once
D gene: TRBD1
CDR3 DNA: TGTGCCAGCAGTTACTCGGGACAGGGGCACTACGAGCAGTACTTC
CDR3 protein: CASSYSGQGHYEQYF

J gene: TRBJ2-7
V gene: TRBV11-3
clone size: NA
D gene: NA
CDR3 DNA: TGTGCCAGACAGGAAAACCCCTCCTACGAGCAGTACTTC
CDR3 protein: CARQENPSYEQYF

J gene: TRBJ1-1
V gene: TRBV9
clone size: NA
D gene: NA
CDR3 DNA: TGTGCCAGCAGCCCACACGTTGGTGACACTGAAGCTTTCTTT
CDR3 protein: CASSPHVGDTEAFF

J gene: TRBJ1-1
V gene: TRBV28
clone size: NA
D gene: NA
CDR3 DNA: TGTGCCAGCAGGACAGCTAACACTGAAGCTTTCTTT
CDR3 protein: CASRTANTEAFF

J gene: TRBJ2-1
V gene: TRBV28
clone size: NA
D gene: TRBD2
CDR3 DNA: TGTGCCAGCAGTCCCCTCGGGAGCGGGACGCCCAATGAGCAGTTCTTC
CDR3 protein: CASSPLGSGTPNEQFF

J gene: TRBJ2-3
V gene: TRBV2
clone size: NA
D gene: TRBD2
CDR3 DNA: TGTGCCAGTGGTAGGGGACTAAACACAGATACGCAGTATTTT
CDR3 protein: CASGRGLNTDTQYF

J gene: TRBJ2-5
V gene: TRBV15
clone size: NA
D gene: TRBD2
CDR3 DNA: TGTGCCACCAGCAGACTAGCGGGAGAGACCCAGTACTTC
CDR3 protein: CATSRLAGETQYF

J gene: TRBJ2-7
V gene: TRBV9
clone size: NA
D gene: TRBD2
CDR3 DNA: TGTGCCAGCAGCCGTGAGCGGGGGGCCTACGAGCAGTACTTC
CDR3 protein: CASSRERGAYEQYF

J gene: TRBJ2-7
V gene: TRBV13
clone size: NA
D gene: TRBD1
CDR3 DNA: TGTGCCAGCAGCCCCCGGGACAGGCTCATCTACGAGCAGTACTTC
CDR3 protein: CASSPRDRLIYEQYF

J gene: TRBJ2-1
V gene: TRBV9
clone size: NA
D gene: TRBD2
CDR3 DNA: TGTGCCAGCAGCGTAGGTCAGGGACTAGCGGGAGGACGGCAGTTCTTC
CDR3 protein: CASSVGQGLAGGRQFF

J gene: TRBJ2-3
V gene: TRBV27
clone size: NA
D gene: TRBD2
CDR3 DNA: TGTGCCAGCAGTCTGGCGGGGGTCACAGATACGCAGTATTTT
CDR3 protein: CASSLAGVTDTQYF

J gene: TRBJ2-3
V gene: TRBV7-2
clone size: NA
D gene: TRBD2
CDR3 DNA: TGTGCCAGCAGCTTCACTGCGGGAGGGCTTCCCTCTATGACGCAGTATTTT
CDR3 protein: CASSFTAGGLPSMTQYF

J gene: TRBJ2-4
V gene: TRBV5-6
clone size: NA
D gene: TRBD2
CDR3 DNA: TGTGCCAGCAGCTTGGCTAGCGGGAGTGTATTTGACATTCAGTACTTC
CDR3 protein: CASSLASGSVFDIQYF

J gene: TRBJ2-7
V gene: TRBV6-1
clone size: NA
D gene: TRBD2
CDR3 DNA: TGTGCCAGCAGTGTAGATGCGGGGGTTTACGAGCAGTACTTC
CDR3 protein: CASSVDAGVYEQYF

J gene: TRBJ1-1
V gene: TRBV6-1
clone size: NA
D gene: TRBD1
CDR3 DNA: TGTGCCACCCGGGACAGGGAGGTTCGGAACACTGAAGCTTTCTTT
CDR3 protein: CATRDREVRNTEAFF

J gene: TRBJ1-1
V gene: TRBV4-3
clone size: NA
D gene: NA
CDR3 DNA: TGCGCCAGCAGCCAAGGGAGGCTGAACACTGAAGCTTTCTTT
CDR3 protein: CASSQGRLNTEAFF

J gene: TRBJ2-1
V gene: TRBV6-5
clone size: NA
D gene: TRBD2
CDR3 DNA: TGTGCCAGCAGTTTTTTAGCGGGAGTGAATGAGCAGTTCTTC
CDR3 protein: CASSFLAGVNEQFF

J gene: TRBJ2-7
V gene: TRBV19
clone size: NA
D gene: TRBD1
CDR3 DNA: TGTGCCAGTAGTATCGACAGGGACTACGAGCAGTACTTC
CDR3 protein: CASSIDRDYEQYF

J gene: TRBJ2-1
V gene: TRBV5-6
clone size: few
D gene: TRBD1
CDR3 DNA: TGTGCCAGCAGCTTGGTGGGACAGGGGGCCAATGAGCAGTTCTTC
CDR3 protein: CASSLVGQGANEQFF

J gene: TRBJ2-4
V gene: TRBV7-9
clone size: NA
D gene: TRBD2
CDR3 DNA: TGTGCCAGCAGCCAGACTAGCGGGGGAACGAAAAACATTCAGTACTTC
CDR3 protein: CASSQTSGGTKNIQYF

J gene: TRBJ1-1
V gene: TRBV15
clone size: NA
D gene: NA
CDR3 DNA: TGTGCCACCAAAGGCTCGACCGGGGCTGAAGCTTTCTTT
CDR3 protein: CATKGSTGAEAFF

J gene: TRBJ2-2
V gene: TRBV2
clone size: NA
D gene: TRBD2
CDR3 DNA: TGTGCCAGCAGTGCAACTAGCGGGGACAACACCGGGGAGCTGTTTTTT
CDR3 protein: CASSATSGDNTGELFF

J gene: TRBJ2-7
V gene: TRBV18
clone size: once
D gene: NA
CDR3 DNA: TGTGCCAGCTGGGTAGGCGGCAACTCCTACGAGCAGTACTTC
CDR3 protein: CASWVGGNSYEQYF

J gene: TRBJ2-5
V gene: TRBV6-5
clone size: NA
D gene: NA
CDR3 DNA: TGTGCCAGCAGATCGACAGCAGAAGAGACCCAGTACTTC
CDR3 protein: CASRSTAEETQYF

J gene: TRBJ2-7
V gene: TRBV11-1
clone size: NA
D gene: TRBD1
CDR3 DNA: TGTGCCAGCAGCCCAAGGGACAGGGAGGTCGAGCAGTACTTC
CDR3 protein: CASSPRDREVEQYF

J gene: TRBJ2-2
V gene: TRBV5-6
clone size: NA
D gene: NA
CDR3 DNA: TGTGCCAGCAGCGGTGGCGGGGGCAAATCGAACACCGGGGAGCTGTTTTTT
CDR3 protein: CASSGGGGKSNTGELFF

J gene: TRBJ1-3
V gene: TRBV15
clone size: once
D gene: TRBD1
CDR3 DNA: TGTGCCACCAGCGGGGACAGGGGCTCTGGAAACACCATATATTTT
CDR3 protein: CATSGDRGSGNTIYF

J gene: TRBJ2-5
V gene: TRBV9
clone size: NA
D gene: TRBD2
CDR3 DNA: TGTGCCAGCAGCGGGATAGCGGGGTATACTCAAGAGACCCAGTACTTC
CDR3 protein: CASSGIAGYTQETQYF

J gene: TRBJ1-6
V gene: TRBV6-5
clone size: NA
D gene: NA
CDR3 DNA: TGTGCCAGCAGTTACCAGGGTTGGAATTCACCCCTCCACTTT
CDR3 protein: CASSYQGWNSPLHF

J gene: TRBJ1-3
V gene: TRBV9
clone size: NA
D gene: NA
CDR3 DNA: TGTGCCAGCAGCGCCCAACAGGGAGGGACTACCATATATTTT
CDR3 protein: CASSAQQGGTTIYF

J gene: TRBJ1-5
V gene: TRBV2
clone size: few
D gene: NA
CDR3 DNA: TGTGCCAGCAGTGTCAGGGGTGGCAATCAGCCCCAGCATTTT
CDR3 protein: CASSVRGGNQPQHF

J gene: TRBJ2-1
V gene: TRBV4-3
clone size: NA
D gene: NA
CDR3 DNA: TGCGCCAGCAGCCAAGATTGGGCGGGAGAGCAGTTCTTC
CDR3 protein: CASSQDWAGEQFF

J gene: TRBJ2-5
V gene: TRBV5-4
clone size: NA
D gene: NA
CDR3 DNA: TGTGCCAGCAGCTTCGGGCAAGAGACCCAGTACTTC
CDR3 protein: CASSFGQETQYF

J gene: TRBJ2-5
V gene: TRBV7-2
clone size: NA
D gene: TRBD1
CDR3 DNA: TGTGCCAGCAGCTTAGCCTTTCCGACAGGGGGCGAAGAGACCCAGTACTTC
CDR3 protein: CASSLAFPTGGEETQYF

J gene: TRBJ2-7
V gene: TRBV27
clone size: NA
D gene: NA
CDR3 DNA: TGTGCCAGCAGTTTGGTAGCGGAAACCTACGAGCAGTACTTC
CDR3 protein: CASSLVAETYEQYF

J gene: TRBJ1-4
V gene: TRBV6-1
clone size: NA
D gene: NA
CDR3 DNA: TGTGCCAGCAGTTCTGAAATGAGCGGTGAAAAACTGTTTTTT
CDR3 protein: CASSSEMSGEKLFF

J gene: TRBJ2-7
V gene: TRBV19
clone size: NA
D gene: TRBD1
CDR3 DNA: TGTGCCAGTAGTATGACCAGGGGGCAGGAGCAGTACTTC
CDR3 protein: CASSMTRGQEQYF

J gene: TRBJ2-3
V gene: TRBV7-3
clone size: NA
D gene: TRBD1
CDR3 DNA: TGTGCCAGCAGCTCAGGGGGAAGGGATACGCAGTATTTT
CDR3 protein: CASSSGGRDTQYF

J gene: TRBJ2-7
V gene: TRBV29-1
clone size: NA
D gene: NA
CDR3 DNA: TGCAGCGTCCGACATTCCTACGAGCAGTACTTC
CDR3 protein: CSVRHSYEQYF

J gene: TRBJ2-3
V gene: TRBV5-4
clone size: NA
D gene: NA
CDR3 DNA: TGTGCCAGCAGCCCCTGGGCCCTTGCAGATACGCAGTATTTT
CDR3 protein: CASSPWALADTQYF

J gene: TRBJ2-7
V gene: TRBV11-2
clone size: NA
D gene: TRBD2
CDR3 DNA: TGTGCCAGCAGCTTAGGACTAGCGGGTACTTACGAGCAGTACTTC
CDR3 protein: CASSLGLAGTYEQYF